These 22 T cell receptor beta chains came from one sample sequenced in a study of shared clonotypes between healthy human individuals. Profiling relied on immunoSEQ multiplex PCR, and the TCRdb table lists in-frame clones only, not all of them. The sample consists of over a million clones, 95% to 99% of them appearing once. The sequencing sample was made of naive CD4+ T cells sorted from blood. Subset defined: CD45RA+ positively selected. The receptor set was obtained from a man in his thirties or forties in good health.

This clone showed up just once. The CDR3: CASSPLAREGPGEQYF. The CDR3 nucleotides read TGTGCCAGCTCACCATTAGCGCGGGAGGGCCCGGGCGAGCAGTACTTC. The rearrangement links TRBV18 to TRBJ2-7; 9 positions match TRBD2. The CDR3 runs to 16 residues. The V and J ends lost 2 bases and 6 bases, in that order; junction bases with no gene match: 11. CDR1 KGHSH and CDR2 LQKENI come from the germline V gene.

The sample holds one count of this clone. This rearrangement joins TRBV7-8 to TRBJ2-1; D is ambiguous. In germline, CDR1 is SGHVS, CDR2 FQNEAQ. The CDR3 runs to 15 residues. V dropped 10 bases and J dropped 1 base, with 17 bases sitting between them. The CDR3 bases are TGTGCCACCGGCGAGAGTACGAATTCCTACAATGAGCAGTTCTTC. This codes for CATGESTNSYNEQFF.

In this sample, this clone turned up once. The chain links TRBV10-3 to TRBJ2-5; 7 bases agree with TRBD1. The V and J ends lost 10 bases and 2 bases, in that order; junction bases with no gene match: 4. This CDR3 contains 12 residues. From germline, CDR1 is ENHRY and CDR2 SYGVKD. The CDR3 is CATRTGQETQYF. CDR3 bases: TGTGCCACCCGGACAGGACAAGAGACCCAGTACTTC.

This clone was detected only once. The chain recombines TRBV6-5 with TRBJ2-5, with 7 bases that match TRBD1. Germline CDR1 MNHEY, CDR2 SVGAGI. The J segment lost 7 bases and the V segment lost 7 bases, leaving 12 bases of the junction unmatched. This CDR3 has 14 amino acids. The CDR3 is CASTTDRTWGTQYF. CDR3 coding DNA: TGTGCCAGCACCACGGACAGGACCTGGGGGACCCAGTACTTC.

This chain connects TRBV12-5 to TRBJ2-5, with a possible D match to TRBD2 (5 bases). This CDR3 is built from 10 residues. Trimming shortened V by 11 bases and J by 7 bases, and 11 bases separated the two germline ends. The germline V gene has CDR1 LGHNT and CDR2 FRNRAP. The chain's CDR3 is CALALGTQYF. The CDR3 DNA reads as TGTGCTCTAGCCCTCGGGACCCAGTACTTC. Using reference TRBV12-5 and TRBJ2-5 for the parts outside the CDR3, the full variable domain is DARVTQTPRHKVTEMGQEVTMRCQPILGHNTVFWYRQTMMQGLELLAYFRNRAPLDDSGMPKDRFSAEMPDATLATLKIQPSEPRDSAVYFCALALGTQYFGPGTRLLVL.

The chain couples TRBV5-6 to TRBJ2-2; D perhaps matches TRBD1 (6 bases). The length of the CDR3 is 15 residues. V was trimmed by 4 bases and J by 0 bases, leaving 10 bases between them. Looked up from germline, CDR1 is SGHDT and CDR2 is YYEEEE. DNA of the CDR3: TGTGCCAGCAGCGCGCAGGGGCCGAACACCGGGGAGCTGTTTTTT. Amino acids: CASSAQGPNTGELFF.

The rearrangement links TRBV10-1 to TRBJ2-7; no clear D. V dropped 9 bases and J dropped 6 bases, with 15 bases sitting between them. The germline V gene has CDR1 WNHNN and CDR2 SYGVQD (reference sequence). This CDR3 is built from 12 residues. The CDR3 coding sequence is TGCGCCAGTGCCGACTCCCCAGGCGAGCAGTACTTC. Translated, it gives CASADSPGEQYF.

The chain couples TRBV7-9 to TRBJ2-2; TRBD1 matches at 12 bases. J lost 6 bases, V lost 4 bases, and 6 bases had no gene match. This CDR3 is built from 16 residues. Germline CDR1 reads SEHNR; CDR2 reads FQNEAQ (reference sequence). The CDR3 nucleotides read TGTGCCAGCAGCTACCGGGACAGGGGGCTTGCCGGGGAGCTGTTTTTT. Translated: CASSYRDRGLAGELFF.

The chain has TRBV5-6 and TRBJ2-1; the match to TRBD2 covers 10 bases. CDR3 size: 17 residues. V shed 3 bases and J 8 bases; nucleotides not matched to a gene: 14. Germline V CDR1 and CDR2: SGHDT, YYEEEE. DNA for the CDR3: TGTGCCAGCAGCTCAGGTGGGCTAGCGGGAGTGGTATATGAGCAGTTCTTC. Translation gives CASSSGGLAGVVYEQFF.

Worth noting for this clone: The junction departs from the called germline gene at one end, perhaps through a read error. The chain has TRBV18 and TRBJ2-3, with D perhaps TRBD2 (6 bases). This CDR3 has 16 residues. Germline CDR1 reads KGHSH; CDR2 reads LQKENI. Written as DNA, the CDR3 is TGTGCCAGCGCACTCAGGGTAGCGGCCAGCACGGATACGCAGTATTTT. Translating gives CASALRVAASTDTQYF. Looking up the rest from reference TRBV18 and TRBJ2-3 gives the full variable domain: NAGVMQNPRHLVRRRGQEARLRCSPMKGHSHVYWYRQLPEEGLKFMVYLQKENIIDESGMPKERFSAEFPKEGPSILRIQQVVRGDSAAYFCASALRVAASTDTQYFGPGTRLTVL.

V is TRBV5-6 and J is TRBJ2-3, with 8 bases identical to TRBD1. CDR1 and CDR2 from the germline V gene are SGHDT and YYEEEE. This CDR3 contains 15 residues. V lost 6 bases and J lost 6; bases outside the gene matches: 12. The CDR3 nucleotides are TGTGCCAGCACCGCCGGGACAGGAGGCCGGGATACGCAGTATTTT. The encoded protein is CASTAGTGGRDTQYF.

The chain couples TRBV6-5 to TRBJ1-2; D remains unclear. Germline V gene sequence: CDR1 MNHEY, CDR2 SVGAGI. V shed 2 bases and J shed 0 bases, with 7 bases lying between them. This CDR3 spans 14 amino acids. The chain's CDR3 is CASSYRFSNYGYTF. The CDR3, as DNA: TGTGCCAGCAGTTACCGTTTTTCTAACTATGGCTACACCTTC.

V is TRBV10-2 and J is TRBJ2-7; no clear D gene. Trimming took 7 bases from V and 2 from J, leaving 15 bases between them. Germline lookup yields CDR1 WSHSY and CDR2 SAAADI. This CDR3 is built from 14 residues. In DNA form, the CDR3 reads TGCGCCAGCATTGATGTATCGGAAACCTACGAGCAGTACTTC. Its translation: CASIDVSETYEQYF.

This sequence joins TRBV5-1 and TRBJ2-1, with D perhaps assigned TRBD1 or TRBD2 (5 bases each). Trimming cost V 2 bases and J 7 bases, with 10 bases left between them. The CDR3 is 13 amino acids. CDR1 is SGHRS, CDR2 YFSETQ, per germline. The CDR3 sequence: CASSFGARNEQFF. CDR3 DNA: TGCGCCAGCAGCTTCGGGGCCAGGAATGAGCAGTTCTTC.

The V call is TRBV6-5, the J call TRBJ1-2, with D possibly TRBD1 on 5 matching bases. CDR1 MNHEY and CDR2 SVGAGI come from the germline V gene. The length of the CDR3 is 13 residues. V was shortened by 5 bases and J by 8 bases, with 15 bases between the two germline ends. As DNA, the CDR3 is TGTGCCAGCAGTCCCTCCGAGAGGGGCGGCTACACCTTC. Amino acids: CASSPSERGGYTF.

The chain couples TRBV30 to TRBJ2-2; 10 bases are a match to TRBD1. The V gene end was trimmed by 5 bases and the J gene end by 2 bases; junction bases not matched to a gene: 8. Looked up from germline, CDR1 is GTSNPN and CDR2 is SVGIG (reference sequence). This CDR3 has 16 residues. CDR3 DNA sequence: TGTGCCTGGGTCCCAGGGGACAGGGGAAACACCGGGGAGCTGTTTTTT. Its protein is CAWVPGDRGNTGELFF.

With regard to this clone: This CDR3 is also generated by other DNA sequences in the sample. The gene calls are TRBV5-4 and TRBJ2-7; D is ambiguous. The CDR3 has 14 amino acids. Trimming took off 0 bases at V and 0 bases at J, with 7 bases between the two ends. From germline, CDR1 is SGHNT and CDR2 YYREEE (reference sequence). This CDR3 is CASSLEVSSYEQYF. The CDR3 DNA reads as TGTGCCAGCAGCTTGGAGGTCTCCTCCTACGAGCAGTACTTC.

The genes are TRBV6-1 and TRBJ1-5; D is ambiguous. Per germline, CDR1 MNHNS and CDR2 SASEGT. CDR3 length equals 14 residues. The V and J ends lost 6 bases and 0 bases respectively, with 9 bases between them. In DNA form, the CDR3 reads TGTGCCAGCAGCCTCGGGGTTAGCAATCAGCCCCAGCATTTT. This encodes CASSLGVSNQPQHF.

The rearrangement uses TRBV18 and TRBJ2-7; D is possibly TRBD1 (6 bases). Trimming took 3 bases from V and 3 from J, leaving 21 bases between them. The CDR3 contains 17 residues. The V gene's germline CDR1 is KGHSH and CDR2 LQKENI. The CDR3 loop is CASSPQTLTGLIYEQYF. DNA for the CDR3: TGTGCCAGCTCACCGCAGACTTTGACAGGCCTTATCTACGAGCAGTACTTC.

The gene calls are TRBV11-2 and TRBJ1-4, with D unresolved. Per the germline V gene, CDR1 is SGHAT and CDR2 is FQNNGV. Trimming took 1 base from V and 4 from J, leaving 4 bases between them. This CDR3 spans 13 amino acids. The CDR3 here is CASSLVINEKLFF. CDR3 in DNA: TGTGCCAGCAGCTTAGTCATTAATGAAAAACTGTTTTTT.

V is TRBV2 and J is TRBJ1-5; D unclear. CDR3 length equals 14 residues. Per germline, CDR1 SNHLY and CDR2 FYNNEI. V gave up 3 bases and J gave up 7 bases, with 13 bases separating them. The DNA of the CDR3 is TGTGCCAGCAGTGAGGGAGGGTCACCACAGCCCCAGCATTTT. Translating gives CASSEGGSPQPQHF.

The rearrangement uses TRBV20-1 and TRBJ2-5, with D uncertain. Per the germline V gene, CDR1 is DFQATT and CDR2 is SNEGSKA (reference sequence). CDR3 length equals 10 residues. Trimming removed 8 bases at V and 5 bases at J, with 9 bases between. The CDR3 sequence is CSIPRETQYF. CDR3 DNA: TGCAGTATACCACGGGAGACCCAGTACTTC.